Presented here are 8 T cell receptor beta chains from one specimen sequenced in a study of blood T cell repertoires in COVID-19. TCRdb keeps only in-frame clones here, not all; method: immunoSEQ multiplex PCR. The sample lists under 200,000 clones; around 87% were seen once. Sequencing was carried out using PBMCs or T cells enriched from blood (not recorded which). These receptors all come from a woman between 50 and 59 years old who had recovered from COVID-19.

This chain connects TRBV9 to TRBJ2-7, with D perhaps matching TRBD2 (6 bases). CDR1 SGDLS and CDR2 YYNGEE come from the germline V gene. This CDR3 has 15 residues. The V end lost 4 bases, the J end lost 7 bases, and 21 bases lay between the germline ends. The CDR3 DNA follows: TGTGCCAGCAGCCCGACCGATAGCGGCCCGGGAGAGCAGTACTTC. This translates into CASSPTDSGPGEQYF.

The chain is built from TRBV6-5 and TRBJ2-2; D is unclear. The CDR3 is made up of 14 amino acids. V was shortened by 5 bases and J by 7 bases, with 14 bases between the two germline ends. Germline CDR1 MNHEY, CDR2 SVGAGI. CDR3 coding DNA: TGTGCCAGCAGTCCATTAGCCATACTCGGGGAGCTGTTTTTT. The encoded protein is CASSPLAILGELFF.

The CDR3 DNA is TGTGCCAGCAGCGTAGCGCGACAACTGAACACTGAAGCTTTCTTT. Protein sequence: CASSVARQLNTEAFF. The chain combines TRBV11-2 with TRBJ1-1; no reliable D call. The germline CDR1 and CDR2 sequences are SGHAT and FQNNGV. V gave up 5 bases and J gave up 0 bases, with 13 bases separating them. This CDR3 comprises 15 residues.

The chain carries TRBV11-3 and TRBJ2-2, with a tentative D call TRBD1 (6 bases). The CDR3 has 12 residues. Germline CDR1 reads SGHNT; CDR2 reads YENEEA. V shed 5 bases and J shed 15 bases, with 16 bases lying between them. The CDR3 reads CASSADKGVLFF. DNA of the CDR3: TGTGCCAGCAGCGCCGATAAGGGGGTTTTGTTTTTT.

The chain joins TRBV6-1 to TRBJ1-4; perhaps TRBD1 as D (5 bases). The V and J ends lost 1 base and 7 bases respectively, with 16 bases between them. The CDR3 runs 16 residues. From germline, CDR1 is MNHNS and CDR2 SASEGT. CDR3 DNA: TGTGCCAGCAGTGAAGACCCCATTGGGGCAGGTGAAAAACTGTTTTTT. Translated: CASSEDPIGAGEKLFF.

Only one count was recorded for this clone. V gene TRBV27 combines with J gene TRBJ2-5, with 10 bases lining up with TRBD2. Trimming at V came to 3 bases and at J to 7 bases, leaving 11 bases not matched to a gene. Germline assignment: CDR1 MNHEY and CDR2 SMNVEV (reference sequence). This CDR3 region has 16 residues. CDR3 amino acids: CASSLVPSGGGGTQYF. CDR3 sequence (DNA): TGTGCCAGCAGTTTGGTCCCGAGCGGGGGGGGCGGGACCCAGTACTTC.

V gene TRBV19 combines with J gene TRBJ2-3; D uncertain. This CDR3 has 14 amino acids. CDR1 is LNHDA, CDR2 SQIVND, per germline (reference sequence). The V gene lost 5 bases and the J gene lost 2 bases, with 11 bases spanning the gap. The CDR3 DNA follows: TGTGCCAGTAGTTTGGGCTCTCCCACAGATACGCAGTATTTT. Protein: CASSLGSPTDTQYF.

The chain employs TRBV19 and TRBJ2-7; no clear D. With 3 bases removed from V and 5 bases from J, the gap between germline ends came to 11 bases. Germline V CDR1 and CDR2: LNHDA, SQIVND (reference sequence). This CDR3 region has 13 residues. The CDR3: CASSIPRRHEQYF. CDR3 nucleotides: TGTGCCAGTAGTATCCCGCGGAGACACGAGCAGTACTTC.